The following is a TCR beta chain sequence with its context. The antigen remains undetermined. Libraries were prepared by immunoSEQ multiplex PCR; TCRdb keeps only in-frame clonotypes and omits some of them. The sample has roughly 150,000 clones, around 93% seen once. This sample is drawn from a study of T cell responses to AZD1222 COVID-19 vaccine. CDR1 and CDR2 from the germline V gene are SGHTA and FQGNSA. The CDR3 has 15 residues. V was shortened by 2 bases and J by 1 base, with 12 bases between the two germline ends. Study-level findings and limits: In the spike-specific TCR repertoire, nearly half reportedly target unmutated variant regions. The study found Spike-specific TCR breadth and depth rose after two AZD1222 doses. After the peak T cell response, and only then, were repertoires sampled. Across spike, vaccine-associated CD4 TCRs were found, dominant at 160-218 and 743-854.

The sequences come from peripheral blood, collected on day 0 of AZD1222 vaccination. This sequence originates from an adult in good health. J is TRBJ2-7 and V is TRBV7-2; perhaps TRBD2 as D (5 bases). The chain's CDR3 is CASSLSAGRSYEQYF. DNA of the CDR3: TGTGCCAGCAGCTTAAGCGCGGGCAGATCCTACGAGCAGTACTTC.